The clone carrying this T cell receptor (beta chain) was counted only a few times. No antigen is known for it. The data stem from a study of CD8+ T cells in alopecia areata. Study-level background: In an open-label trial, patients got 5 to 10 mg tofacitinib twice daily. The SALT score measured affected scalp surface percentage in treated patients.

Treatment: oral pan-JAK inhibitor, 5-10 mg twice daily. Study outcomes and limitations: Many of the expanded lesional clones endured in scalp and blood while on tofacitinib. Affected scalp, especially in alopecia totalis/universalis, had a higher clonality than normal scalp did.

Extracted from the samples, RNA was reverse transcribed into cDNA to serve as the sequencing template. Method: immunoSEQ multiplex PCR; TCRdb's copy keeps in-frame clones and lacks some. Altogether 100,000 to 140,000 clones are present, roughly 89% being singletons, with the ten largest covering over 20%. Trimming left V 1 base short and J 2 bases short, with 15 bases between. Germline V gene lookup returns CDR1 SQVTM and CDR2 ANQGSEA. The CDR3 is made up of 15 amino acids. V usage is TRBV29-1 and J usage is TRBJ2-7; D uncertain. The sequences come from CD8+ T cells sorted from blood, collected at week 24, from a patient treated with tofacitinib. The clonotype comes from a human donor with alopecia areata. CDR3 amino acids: CSVEVTFPDAYEQYF. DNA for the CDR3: TGCAGCGTTGAAGTTACATTCCCAGACGCCTACGAGCAGTACTTC.